This T cell receptor beta chain emerged from a study of shared clonotypes between healthy human individuals. Study at large: A donor's plate count was three for CD4 naive and three for CD4 memory; CD8 naive had two and CD8 memory one. General study findings and limits: Sampling used blood alone; tissue repertoires probably differ.

Germline V lookup: CDR1 GTSNPN, CDR2 SVGIG (reference sequence). The CDR3 is made up of 15 amino acids. The J segment lost 11 bases and the V segment lost 0 bases, leaving 10 bases of the junction unmatched. Sequenced by immunoSEQ multiplex PCR; TCRdb stores in-frame clones only, minus some. This sample has millions of clones, with just over 90% found just once. As regards this clone: Its specificity is not known.

Sequencing was done on a sample of naive CD4+ T cells sorted from blood. Subset noted: CD45RA+ positively selected. This TCR came from a man aged 18 to 30 in good health. This chain connects TRBV30 to TRBJ2-1; 10 nucleotides agree with TRBD2. The CDR3 is CAWSVPSGSPHKQFF. The DNA of the CDR3 is TGTGCCTGGAGTGTACCTAGCGGGAGCCCTCACAAGCAGTTCTTC.